The T cell receptor (beta chain) described here comes from a study of blood T cell repertoires in COVID-19. Study at large: The study drew acute and convalescent COVID-19 samples from the United States, Italy and Spain.

The table came from immunoSEQ multiplex PCR; TCRdb's copy has only in-frame clones and leaves some out. The table has about 74,000 clones, approximately 84% seen once. Germline V CDR1 and CDR2: LNHDA, SQIVND (reference sequence). The CDR3 covers 15 residues. The ends were cut back, 2 bases at V and 2 bases at J, with 13 bases in the middle. The chain couples TRBV19 to TRBJ2-7; perhaps TRBD2 as D (6 bases). The specimen sequenced was peripheral blood. The origin of this receptor is a man aged 65 to 85 with acute or convalescent COVID-19. The chain's CDR3 is CASSIPGRGTYEQYF. Here the CDR3 DNA reads TGTGCCAGTAGTATACCGGGACGGGGGACCTACGAGCAGTACTTC.